The next 7 T cell receptor beta chains were all read from a single sample in a study of OX40 agonist ivuxolimab in advanced cancers. Generated by immunoSEQ multiplex PCR, the TCRdb table keeps only in-frame clones and is missing some. Of roughly 76,000 clones in the sample, 75% to 85% were seen once. The sample in question was CD4+ or CD8+ T cells sorted from blood, obtained in a trial of the OX40 agonist ivuxolimab. These receptors were collected from an adult with an advanced solid tumor such as melanoma, head and neck, liver or kidney cancer.

The V call is TRBV10-3, the J call TRBJ1-3, with D unresolved. Trimming pared 6 bases from V and 7 bases from J, leaving 10 bases between. This CDR3 comprises 12 residues. From germline, CDR1 is ENHRY and CDR2 SYGVKD. CDR3 sequence: CAISPTVNTIYF. CDR3 DNA sequence: TGTGCCATCAGCCCGACCGTTAACACCATATATTTT.

V gene TRBV4-3 combines with J gene TRBJ2-3; D may be TRBD2 (6 bases). This CDR3 has 16 residues. Germline values: CDR1 LGHNA, CDR2 YSLEER. Trimming shortened V by 5 bases and J by 0 bases, and 15 bases separated the two germline ends. CDR3 bases: TGCGCCAGCAGCGCCGTGGGGGGAGGAAGCACAGATACGCAGTATTTT. It encodes CASSAVGGGSTDTQYF.

V gene TRBV18 combines with J gene TRBJ1-1, with a possible D match to TRBD1 (6 bases). Germline CDR1 is KGHSH and CDR2 is LQKENI. The germline V and J ends were trimmed by 6 bases and 6 bases, with 11 bases remaining between them. The CDR3 has 12 amino acids. DNA for the CDR3: TGTGCCAGCTCCCCTCAGGGGTCTGAAGCTTTCTTT. It translates to CASSPQGSEAFF.

J is TRBJ1-5 and V is TRBV15, with D perhaps matching TRBD1 (5 bases). CDR1 LNHNV and CDR2 YYDKDF come from the germline V gene (reference sequence). Trimming took off 1 base at V and 7 bases at J, with 14 bases between the two ends. This CDR3 spans 15 amino acids. The CDR3 spells CATSRGQGPAQPQHF. CDR3 DNA: TGTGCCACCAGCAGAGGGCAGGGACCCGCGCAGCCCCAGCATTTT.

Concerning this clone: At the DNA level, this CDR3 is encoded by other sequences in the same sample as well. CDR3 bases: TGTGCCAGCAGCCCGGACAGGGGCAGGGGCTACACCTTC. Its protein product is CASSPDRGRGYTF. The genes are TRBV7-2 and TRBJ1-2, with 9 bases aligning to TRBD1. V lost 5 bases and J lost 8; bases outside the gene matches: 6. There are 13 residues in the CDR3. Germline loops: CDR1 SGHTA, CDR2 FQGNSA.

This clone was picked up one time. The chain recombines TRBV14 with TRBJ1-3; D remains ambiguous. V was trimmed by 0 bases and J by 0 bases, leaving 6 bases between them. CDR3 size: 15 residues. Germline V gene sequence: CDR1 SGHDN, CDR2 FVKESK. CDR3 sequence reads: CASSQDLASGNTIYF. CDR3 DNA: TGTGCCAGCAGCCAAGATTTAGCCTCTGGAAACACCATATATTTT.

This clone has only a few counts. J is TRBJ1-6 and V is TRBV4-3; the match to TRBD1 covers 9 bases. This CDR3 has 17 residues. Germline values: CDR1 LGHNA, CDR2 YSLEER. V dropped 1 base and J dropped 6; count of bases not matched to a gene: 7. This CDR3 is CASSQGNQGQGNSPLHF. The CDR3 bases are TGCGCCAGCAGCCAAGGAAACCAGGGACAGGGTAATTCACCCCTCCACTTT.